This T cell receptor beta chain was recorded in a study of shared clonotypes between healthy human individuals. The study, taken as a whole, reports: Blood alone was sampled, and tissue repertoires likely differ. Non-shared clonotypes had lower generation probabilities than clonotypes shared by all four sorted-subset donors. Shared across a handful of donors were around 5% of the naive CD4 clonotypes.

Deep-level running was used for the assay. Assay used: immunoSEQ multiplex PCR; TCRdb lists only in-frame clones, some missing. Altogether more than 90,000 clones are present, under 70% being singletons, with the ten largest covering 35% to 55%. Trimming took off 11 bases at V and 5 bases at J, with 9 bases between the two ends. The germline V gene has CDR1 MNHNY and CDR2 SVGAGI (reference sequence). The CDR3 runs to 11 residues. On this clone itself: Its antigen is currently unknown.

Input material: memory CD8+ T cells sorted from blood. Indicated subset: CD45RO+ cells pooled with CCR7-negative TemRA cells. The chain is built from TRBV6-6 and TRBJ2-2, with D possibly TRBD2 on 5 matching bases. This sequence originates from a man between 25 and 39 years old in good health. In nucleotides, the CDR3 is TGTGCCCTCCTAGCTACCGGGGAGCTGTTTTTT. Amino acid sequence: CALLATGELFF.